This T cell receptor beta chain was identified in a study of identical twins. General observations from the study: High-abundance cord blood beta clonotypes had fewer insertions; memory repertoires showed none.

A remark on this clonotype: Its antigen is still unknown.

Using its own MiXCR run on the 5' RACE reads, TCRdb lists one record per CDR3 protein. The data show fewer than 500,000 distinct CDR3 sequences, 20% to 30% seen once. V dropped 7 bases and J dropped 2 bases, with 9 bases sitting between them. The CDR3 covers 14 residues. The germline gives CDR1 MNHNS, CDR2 SASEGT. The same data also contributed to another study, on T cells expressing NK-cell markers.

The chain carries TRBV6-1 and TRBJ2-6; TRBD1 might be the D (6 bases). The TCR originated in a woman between 18 and 30 years old in good health. The source material was CD4+ T cells sorted from blood. CDR3 in DNA: TGTGCCAGCAAGAGACAGGCTGGGGCCAACGTCCTGACTTTC. It translates to CASKRQAGANVLTF.